The 23 T cell receptor beta chains reported below all come from one sample, sequenced in a study of blood T cell repertoires in COVID-19. Here immunoSEQ multiplex PCR was the method, and the copy in TCRdb shows in-frame clones only, minus some. The sample carries about 74,000 clones, around 87% recorded once. Sequencing used peripheral blood. These receptors all come from a woman older than 75 with active or convalescent COVID-19.

Only a few counts were recorded for this clone. This chain uses TRBV12-5 with TRBJ1-5, with 7 bases identical to TRBD1. With 6 bases clipped from V and 3 bases from J, the junction kept 8 bases outside the gene matches. In germline, CDR1 is LGHNT, CDR2 FRNRAP. The CDR3 spans 15 residues. The chain's CDR3 is CASGPGTAINQPQHF. As DNA, the CDR3 is TGTGCTAGTGGCCCAGGGACAGCCATCAATCAGCCCCAGCATTTT.

J is TRBJ1-1 and V is TRBV7-3; a possible D gene is TRBD1 (6 bases). With 1 base removed from V and 6 bases from J, the gap between germline ends came to 9 bases. Germline loops: CDR1 SGHTA, CDR2 FQGTGA. The CDR3 covers 13 residues. CDR3 in DNA: TGTGCCAGCAGCTTAAGGGAGGGGGCTGAAGCTTTCTTT. Its translation is CASSLREGAEAFF.

V and J are TRBV5-1 and TRBJ2-5, with 8 nucleotides matching TRBD1. CDR1 is SGHRS, CDR2 YFSETQ, per germline. CDR3 length: 16 residues. The trim removed 4 bases at V and 4 bases at J, leaving 12 bases unmatched. The CDR3 loop reads CASSALTGAGGETQYF. The CDR3 DNA is TGCGCCAGCAGCGCCCTGACAGGGGCAGGGGGAGAGACCCAGTACTTC. Using reference TRBV5-1 and TRBJ2-5 for the parts outside the CDR3, the full variable domain is KAGVTQTPRYLIKTRGQQVTLSCSPISGHRSVSWYQQTPGQGLQFLFEYFSETQRNKGNFPGRFSGRQFSNSRSEMNVSTLELGDSALYLCASSALTGAGGETQYFGPGTRLLVL.

The chain is built from TRBV20-1 and TRBJ1-5; D remains ambiguous. Germline CDR1 is DFQATT and CDR2 is SNEGSKA (reference sequence). V dropped 3 bases and J dropped 5 bases, with 14 bases sitting between them. The CDR3 covers 14 residues. The CDR3 coding sequence is TGCAGTGCTAGTCCCGGGATTGTGGATCAGCCCCAGCATTTT. Protein sequence: CSASPGIVDQPQHF.

The chain carries TRBV18 and TRBJ1-6; D possibly corresponds to TRBD1 (5 bases). V was trimmed by 2 bases and J by 8 bases, leaving 10 bases between them. Germline-derived CDR1 and CDR2 are KGHSH and LQKENI. This CDR3 has 14 residues. The CDR3 bases are TGTGCCAGCTCACCAGACTCCAGGGATTCACCCCTCCACTTT. It is translated as CASSPDSRDSPLHF. Full variable domain (remainder filled in from reference TRBV18 and TRBJ1-6): NAGVMQNPRHLVRRRGQEARLRCSPMKGHSHVYWYRQLPEEGLKFMVYLQKENIIDESGMPKERFSAEFPKEGPSILRIQQVVRGDSAAYFCASSPDSRDSPLHFGNGTRLTVT.

This rearrangement joins TRBV12-3 or TRBV12-4 to TRBJ1-6; D is ambiguous. This CDR3 is 11 amino acids long. Between the trimmed V and J ends, which lost 6 bases and 13 bases, there was a span of 10 bases. The CDR3 region is CASSVGGPLHF. The CDR3 DNA reads TGTGCCAGCAGCGTTGGAGGTCCCCTCCACTTT.

This sequence joins TRBV4-3 and TRBJ2-2, with a tentative D call TRBD1 (6 bases). Trimming removed 5 bases from V and 1 base from J, with 8 bases in between. Germline-derived CDR1 and CDR2 are LGHNA and YSLEER. The CDR3 totals 14 residues. CDR3 bases: TGCGCCAGCAGCAGGACAGTGAACACCGGGGAGCTGTTTTTT. The encoded protein is CASSRTVNTGELFF.

The chain uses TRBV6-5 and TRBJ1-5; D may be TRBD1 (5 bases). CDR1 MNHEY and CDR2 SVGAGI come from the germline V gene. Trimming removed 6 bases from V and 6 bases from J, with 15 bases in between. The CDR3 is 14 amino acids. This chain's CDR3 is CASSVDRSSQPQHF. CDR3 in DNA: TGTGCCAGCAGCGTCGACAGATCTAGTCAGCCCCAGCATTTT.

The table lists this clone with a few counts. This chain uses TRBV18 with TRBJ1-1; D not certain. V was trimmed by 3 bases and J by 2 bases, leaving 10 bases between them. Germline V lookup: CDR1 KGHSH, CDR2 LQKENI. CDR3 length: 14 residues. The CDR3 nucleotides are TGTGCCAGCTCACCGGCCGGGAGTAACACTGAAGCTTTCTTT. This codes for CASSPAGSNTEAFF.

The chain recombines TRBV6-9 with TRBJ1-5; D ambiguous. With 0 bases removed from V and 8 bases from J, the gap between germline ends came to 11 bases. CDR1 and CDR2 (germline): MNHGY, SVAAGI. CDR3 length: 14 residues. The CDR3 reads CASSYSLGSEPQHF. The CDR3, as DNA: TGTGCCAGCAGTTATTCGTTGGGCTCGGAGCCCCAGCATTTT.

The chain has TRBV19 and TRBJ1-5, with TRBD1 as a possible D gene (5 bases). The CDR3 contains 14 residues. Germline V gene sequence: CDR1 LNHDA, CDR2 SQIVND (reference sequence). V lost 2 bases to trimming and J lost 3 bases, with 8 bases between them. The CDR3 spells CASSIRQNNQPQHF. CDR3 coding DNA: TGTGCCAGTAGTATACGACAGAACAATCAGCCCCAGCATTTT.

The chain carries TRBV19 and TRBJ2-7; TRBD1 matches at 9 bases. Germline CDR1 reads LNHDA; CDR2 reads SQIVND (reference sequence). V lost 5 bases and J lost 2; bases outside the gene matches: 7. CDR3 length: 15 amino acids. Here the CDR3 DNA reads TGTGCCAGTAGTCGGGGACAGGGAGAGACCTACGAGCAGTACTTC. Its protein is CASSRGQGETYEQYF.

The chain couples TRBV7-2 to TRBJ2-5, with D unresolved. Germline values: CDR1 SGHTA, CDR2 FQGNSA. The V end was cut by 2 bases, the J end by 7 bases, with 11 bases between. This CDR3 has 13 residues. The CDR3 sequence is CASSLLMVGTQYF. CDR3 sequence (DNA): TGTGCCAGCAGCTTATTGATGGTCGGGACCCAGTACTTC.

The chain couples TRBV11-2 to TRBJ1-2; TRBD1 aligns across 8 bases. V gave up 3 bases and J gave up 9 bases; unmatched junction bases: 9. Germline values: CDR1 SGHAT, CDR2 FQNNGV. CDR3 length: 14 residues. The DNA for the CDR3 is TGTGCCAGCAGCTTCGCTGGACAGGGTAGAAGCTACACCTTC. Translated: CASSFAGQGRSYTF. Based on the CDR3 plus reference TRBV11-2 and TRBJ1-2, the full variable domain is EAGVAQSPRYKIIEKRQSVAFWCNPISGHATLYWYQQILGQGPKLLIQFQNNGVVDDSQLPKDRFSAERLKGVDSTLKIQPAKLEDSAVYLCASSFAGQGRSYTFGSGTRLTVV.

The J gene is TRBJ1-2, the V gene TRBV29-1; D may be TRBD1 (5 bases). Trimming cost V 4 bases and J 5 bases, with 8 bases left between them. Per the germline V gene, CDR1 is SQVTM and CDR2 is ANQGSEA. This CDR3 has 11 residues. This CDR3 reads CSVVRGYGYTF. As DNA, the CDR3 is TGCAGCGTTGTAAGGGGATATGGCTACACCTTC.

This rearrangement joins TRBV28 to TRBJ1-2; possibly TRBD1 for D (5 bases). Per germline, CDR1 MDHEN and CDR2 SYDVKM. The CDR3 contains 14 residues. The ends were cut back, 7 bases at V and 4 bases at J, with 16 bases in the middle. The CDR3 DNA reads TGTGCCAGCAAGGCCCCGGGGGACTCCTATGGCTACACCTTC. The encoded protein is CASKAPGDSYGYTF.

This chain joins TRBV7-2 and TRBJ2-3, with 9 bases that match TRBD2. The CDR3 is 17 residues long. The germline V gene has CDR1 SGHTA and CDR2 FQGNSA. J lost 2 bases, V lost 6 bases, and 12 bases had no gene match. CDR3 sequence (DNA): TGTGCCAGCAGTCAAACTGGGGCGGGGGGGATCACAGATACGCAGTATTTT. Translation gives CASSQTGAGGITDTQYF.

The chain links TRBV19 to TRBJ2-2; 9 bases fit TRBD1. V lost 3 bases and J lost 6; bases outside the gene matches: 2. Germline lookup yields CDR1 LNHDA and CDR2 SQIVND (reference sequence). The CDR3 extends over 14 amino acids. CDR3 protein: CASSMGQGAGELFF. The CDR3 DNA sequence: TGTGCCAGTAGTATGGGACAGGGAGCCGGGGAGCTGTTTTTT.

The chain employs TRBV5-1 and TRBJ2-7; 7 nucleotides agree with TRBD1. Unmatched junction bases numbered 2, after V lost 5 bases and J lost 0 bases. Germline CDR1 SGHRS, CDR2 YFSETQ. CDR3 length: 13 amino acids. Here the CDR3 reads CASRDRSSYEQYF. The CDR3 region has the DNA TGCGCCAGCAGGGACAGGAGCTCCTACGAGCAGTACTTC.

CDR3 nucleotide sequence: TGTGCCAGCACCCCCCCGGGGTACTATGGCTACACCTTC. This gives the protein CASTPPGYYGYTF. J is TRBJ1-2 and V is TRBV28; D call uncertain. V was cut by 7 bases and J by 3 bases, with 12 bases left in between. The CDR3 extends over 13 amino acids. The germline V gene encodes CDR1 MDHEN and CDR2 SYDVKM.

The chain carries TRBV2 and TRBJ2-1, with TRBD2 identical over 13 bases. This CDR3 is 17 amino acids long. Germline loops: CDR1 SNHLY, CDR2 FYNNEI. V lost 4 bases, J lost 3 bases, and 6 bases stayed unmatched. The CDR3 coding sequence is TGTGCCAGCAGTGGGACTAGCGGGGGCCTCTTCTACAATGAGCAGTTCTTC. Translated: CASSGTSGGLFYNEQFF.

V and J are TRBV7-2 and TRBJ1-5; TRBD1 aligns across 7 bases. The CDR3 loop spans 15 amino acids. V lost 5 bases, J lost 4 bases, and 8 bases stayed unmatched. Germline V lookup: CDR1 SGHTA, CDR2 FQGNSA. The CDR3 DNA follows: TGTGCCAGCAGCGGCCTGGGGGACAGTAATCAGCCCCAGCATTTT. Amino acids: CASSGLGDSNQPQHF.

On this clone itself: This sample also contains other DNA sequences that code for the same CDR3. J is TRBJ2-3 and V is TRBV18, with 8 bases that match TRBD2. V dropped 3 bases and J dropped 3; count of bases not matched to a gene: 8. CDR3 size: 16 residues. Germline-derived CDR1 and CDR2 are KGHSH and LQKENI. The CDR3, as DNA: TGTGCCAGCTCACCCACTTCCAGCGGGGGAACAGATACGCAGTATTTT. Translation: CASSPTSSGGTDTQYF. Filled out from reference TRBV18 and TRBJ2-3, the complete variable domain reads NAGVMQNPRHLVRRRGQEARLRCSPMKGHSHVYWYRQLPEEGLKFMVYLQKENIIDESGMPKERFSAEFPKEGPSILRIQQVVRGDSAAYFCASSPTSSGGTDTQYFGPGTRLTVL.